Below, 18 T cell receptor beta chains from the same sample are listed, as sequenced in a study of blood T cell repertoires in COVID-19. Assay used: immunoSEQ multiplex PCR; TCRdb lists only in-frame clones, some missing. The sample lists 130,000 to 150,000 clones, about four fifths occurring once. Sequenced material: PBMCs or T cells enriched from blood (not recorded which). Receptor source: a man aged 45-65 years who had recovered from COVID-19.

The CDR3 sequence is CASSSRLAGDYEQYF. CDR3 DNA sequence: TGTGCCAGCAGCTCGAGACTAGCGGGGGACTACGAGCAGTACTTC. J is TRBJ2-7 and V is TRBV7-9, with 12 bases aligning to TRBD2. The CDR3 length is 15 residues. V dropped 4 bases and J dropped 3; count of bases not matched to a gene: 4. Germline CDR1 SEHNR, CDR2 FQNEAQ (reference sequence). The full variable domain, its missing parts supplied by reference TRBV7-9 and TRBJ2-7, is DTGVSQNPRHKITKRGQNVTFRCDPISEHNRLYWYRQTLGQGPEFLTYFQNEAQLEKSRLLSDRFSAERPKGSFSTLEIQRTEQGDSAMYLCASSSRLAGDYEQYFGPGTRLTVT.

V and J are TRBV6-5 and TRBJ1-1; 9 positions match TRBD1. The CDR3 covers 13 residues. V lost 3 bases, J lost 11 bases, and 7 bases stayed unmatched. The V gene's germline CDR1 is MNHEY and CDR2 SVGAGI. The CDR3 region has the DNA TGTGCCAGCAGTTATACAGGGGGCAATAGGGCTTTCTTT. It encodes CASSYTGGNRAFF.

V is TRBV3-1 (or the pseudogene TRBV3-2) and J is TRBJ1-2, with 8 bases identical to TRBD1. Germline V gene sequence: CDR1 LGHDT, CDR2 YNNKEL (reference sequence). Germline trimming cut 7 bases from V and 1 base from J; bases unmatched to any gene: 11. The CDR3 totals 16 residues. The CDR3 spells CASTPFDRGLNYGYTF. CDR3 nucleotides: TGTGCCAGCACCCCCTTCGACAGGGGCCTTAACTATGGCTACACCTTC.

The V and J genes are TRBV7-9 and TRBJ1-4, with D maybe TRBD1 (6 bases). With 5 bases removed from V and 2 bases from J, the gap between germline ends came to 12 bases. CDR1 and CDR2 from the germline V gene are SEHNR and FQNEAQ (reference sequence). The CDR3 is made up of 15 amino acids. The CDR3, as DNA: TGTGCCAGCAGCAGAGCCAGGGGTACTAATGAAAAACTGTTTTTT. It codes for CASSRARGTNEKLFF.

The chain combines TRBV19 with TRBJ1-6, with a possible D match to TRBD1 (5 bases). Trimming cost V 6 bases and J 8 bases, with 14 bases left between them. The CDR3 spans 14 residues. Germline assignment: CDR1 LNHDA and CDR2 SQIVND (reference sequence). The CDR3 spells CASRHGGRHSPLHF. For the CDR3, the DNA is TGTGCCAGTAGGCACGGGGGGAGGCATTCACCCCTCCACTTT.

This clone was found a few times. V is TRBV29-1 and J is TRBJ1-4; possible D gene TRBD1, 5 bases. The germline V and J ends were trimmed by 5 bases and 6 bases, with 10 bases remaining between them. CDR1 is SQVTM, CDR2 ANQGSEA, per germline. The CDR3 sequence is 12 residues long. Here the CDR3 reads CSVLGVDEKLFF. The CDR3 nucleotides read TGCAGCGTTTTAGGGGTTGATGAAAAACTGTTTTTT.

The chain is built from TRBV19 and TRBJ1-1; 7 bases are shared with TRBD1. Per germline, CDR1 LNHDA and CDR2 SQIVND (reference sequence). The CDR3 is 14 residues long. V trimming: 7 bases; J trimming: 2 bases; junction bases outside the gene matches: 7. The CDR3 DNA reads as TGTGCCAGTATTGCGAGGACAGGTAACACTGAAGCTTTCTTT. Protein: CASIARTGNTEAFF.

V and J are TRBV5-1 and TRBJ2-1; D unresolved. This CDR3 comprises 14 residues. From germline, CDR1 is SGHRS and CDR2 YFSETQ. Trimming removed 0 bases at V and 6 bases at J, with 10 bases between. The CDR3 loop reads CASSLGSPTNEQFF. The CDR3 coding sequence is TGCGCCAGCAGCTTGGGCTCACCTACCAATGAGCAGTTCTTC.

The genes are TRBV15 and TRBJ1-2; D gene uncertain. This CDR3 comprises 15 residues. The ends were cut back, 0 bases at V and 4 bases at J, with 12 bases in the middle. Germline V gene sequence: CDR1 LNHNV, CDR2 YYDKDF (reference sequence). The CDR3: CATSRDKGGTYGYTF. The CDR3 coding sequence is TGTGCCACCAGCAGAGATAAAGGCGGAACCTATGGCTACACCTTC.

V is TRBV19 and J is TRBJ2-7, with a possible D match to TRBD1 (5 bases). Trimming left V 2 bases short and J 4 bases short, with 12 bases between. Germline CDR1 reads LNHDA; CDR2 reads SQIVND (reference sequence). There are 14 residues in the CDR3. For the CDR3, the DNA is TGTGCCAGTAGTATACATACTCAGGGATACGAGCAGTACTTC. Translated: CASSIHTQGYEQYF.

This chain links TRBV9 with TRBJ1-1; the D gene is possibly TRBD1 (5 bases). The V gene lost 0 bases and the J gene lost 1 base, with 7 bases spanning the gap. The CDR3 runs 14 residues. Looked up from germline, CDR1 is SGDLS and CDR2 is YYNGEE. Here the CDR3 reads CASSVGGANTEAFF. The CDR3 nucleotides are TGTGCCAGCAGCGTAGGGGGCGCGAACACTGAAGCTTTCTTT.

The genes are TRBV12-3 or TRBV12-4 and TRBJ2-3, with D uncertain. V was clipped by 6 bases and J by 2 bases, with 9 bases between them. The CDR3 has 13 amino acids. The CDR3 sequence is CASRRRLTDTQYF. DNA for the CDR3: TGTGCCAGCAGACGGCGGCTCACAGATACGCAGTATTTT.

This clone was counted only a few times. The chain couples TRBV9 to TRBJ1-4, with 9 nucleotides matching TRBD1. This CDR3 has 16 residues. V was pared by 0 bases and J by 0 bases, with 0 bases of the junction left unmatched. Germline CDR1 and CDR2: SGDLS and YYNGEE. The CDR3 DNA follows: TGTGCCAGCAGCGTAGGGGACAGGGCAACTAATGAAAAACTGTTTTTT. It encodes CASSVGDRATNEKLFF.

This sequence joins TRBV25-1 and TRBJ1-3, with D perhaps matching TRBD1 (6 bases). The CDR3 sequence is 17 residues long. Germline CDR1 reads MGHDK; CDR2 reads SYGVNS. The V and J ends lost 4 bases and 0 bases respectively, with 16 bases between them. The CDR3 DNA reads as TGTGCCAGCAGTGGACCAAGTTACAGGGTCTCTGGAAACACCATATATTTT. Translation: CASSGPSYRVSGNTIYF.

The sample holds a few counts of this clone. This rearrangement joins TRBV5-4 to TRBJ2-2; the D gene is possibly TRBD2 (6 bases). V dropped 2 bases and J dropped 5 bases, with 13 bases sitting between them. CDR3 length: 15 residues. The germline gives CDR1 SGHNT, CDR2 YYREEE (reference sequence). The CDR3: CASSFRGSGTGELFF. CDR3 DNA sequence: TGTGCCAGCAGCTTTCGGGGGTCCGGGACCGGGGAGCTGTTTTTT.

The J gene is TRBJ2-7, the V gene TRBV2; 10 nucleotides line up with TRBD2. CDR3 length equals 15 residues. V lost 6 bases to trimming and J lost 4 bases; unmatched junction nucleotides: 9. The germline V gene encodes CDR1 SNHLY and CDR2 FYNNEI. The CDR3 nucleotides are TGTGCCAGCAGCCCCGGACTAGCGGCCCCATACGAGCAGTACTTC. This encodes CASSPGLAAPYEQYF.

This sequence joins TRBV5-4 and TRBJ1-1, with D maybe TRBD1 (6 bases). V was shortened by 0 bases and J by 1 base, with 10 bases between the two germline ends. Germline assignment: CDR1 SGHNT and CDR2 YYREEE (reference sequence). The CDR3 is 15 residues long. This CDR3 reads CASSLDRVRNTEAFF. The CDR3 DNA follows: TGTGCCAGCAGCTTGGACAGGGTGAGGAACACTGAAGCTTTCTTT.

The V call is TRBV10-2, the J call TRBJ1-3; a weak D match, TRBD1 (6 bases). Germline V gene sequence: CDR1 WSHSY, CDR2 SAAADI. The V end was cut by 3 bases, the J end by 0 bases, with 12 bases between. This CDR3 is built from 16 residues. In DNA, the CDR3 is TGCGCCAGCAGTGACTGGGGGGGCATCTCTGGAAACACCATATATTTT. Its translation is CASSDWGGISGNTIYF.